Listed here are 3 T cell receptor beta chains from one sample, sequenced in a study of beta chain features in type 1 diabetes. Broader study findings: When Type 1 diabetes patients were examined, their TCRB CDR3s proved moderately but significantly shorter in all four CD4+ subsets.

cDNA synthesis used the whole RNA isolate, giving expressed TCRB sequences. Measured with immunoSEQ multiplex PCR; TCRdb has only the in-frame clones, and not every one. The table records around 110,000 clones, roughly 17% of them present only once. The antigens these receptors bind are not known. The sequenced material came from central memory CD4+ T cells from blood. All receptors come from a man under 40 with type 1 diabetes.

Only one count was recorded for this clone. The chain has TRBV9 and TRBJ2-2; the match to TRBD2 covers 11 bases. This CDR3 has 18 residues. Germline lookup yields CDR1 SGDLS and CDR2 YYNGEE. V lost 0 bases, J lost 2 bases, and 6 bases stayed unmatched. CDR3 DNA: TGTGCCAGCAGCGTAGTAACTAGCGGGGGATTAAACACCGGGGAGCTGTTTTTT. Translation: CASSVVTSGGLNTGELFF. The whole variable domain, filled in from reference TRBV9 and TRBJ2-2, reads DSGVTQTPKHLITATGQRVTLRCSPRSGDLSVYWYQQSLDQGLQFLIQYYNGEERAKGNILERFSAQQFPDLHSELNLSSLELGDSALYFCASSVVTSGGLNTGELFFGEGSRLTVL.

This chain links TRBV7-2 with TRBJ2-7; D is perhaps TRBD2 (5 bases). The V and J ends lost 1 base and 3 bases respectively, with 16 bases between them. The CDR3 runs 16 residues. Germline V gene lookup returns CDR1 SGHTA and CDR2 FQGNSA. CDR3 residues: CASSLDLTGSRYEQYF. CDR3 sequence (DNA): TGTGCCAGCAGCTTAGACTTAACGGGAAGTCGCTACGAGCAGTACTTC.

This chain uses TRBV11-1 with TRBJ1-1; 8 nucleotides agree with TRBD1. V shed 6 bases and J 6 bases; nucleotides not matched to a gene: 3. Germline V lookup: CDR1 SGHAT, CDR2 FQDESV (reference sequence). The CDR3 contains 12 residues. The CDR3 coding sequence is TGTGCCAGCAGGACAGGGGAGCCTGAAGCTTTCTTT. This gives the protein CASRTGEPEAFF. The complete variable domain, with remaining parts taken from reference TRBV11-1 and TRBJ1-1, reads EAEVAQSPRYKITEKSQAVAFWCDPISGHATLYWYRQILGQGPELLVQFQDESVVDDSQLPKDRFSAERLKGVDSTLKIQPAELGDSAMYLCASRTGEPEAFFGQGTRLTVV.